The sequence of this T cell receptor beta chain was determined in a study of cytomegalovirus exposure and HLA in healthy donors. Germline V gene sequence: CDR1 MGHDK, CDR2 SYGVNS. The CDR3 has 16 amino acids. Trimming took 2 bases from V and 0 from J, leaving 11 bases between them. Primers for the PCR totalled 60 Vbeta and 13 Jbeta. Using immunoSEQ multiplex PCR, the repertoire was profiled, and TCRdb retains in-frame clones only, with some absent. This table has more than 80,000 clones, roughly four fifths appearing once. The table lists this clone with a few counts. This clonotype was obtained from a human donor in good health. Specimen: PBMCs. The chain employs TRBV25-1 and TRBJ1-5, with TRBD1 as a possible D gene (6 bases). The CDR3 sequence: CASSETGIGSNQPQHF. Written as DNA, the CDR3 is TGTGCCAGCAGTGAAACAGGGATTGGTAGCAATCAGCCCCAGCATTTT.